In this sample, the clone carrying this T cell receptor (beta chain) turned up a few times. This record comes from a study of response to subunit inactivated influenza vaccine. V lost 6 bases and J lost 2; bases outside the gene matches: 9. The CDR3 extends over 16 amino acids. The germline V gene encodes CDR1 DFQATT and CDR2 SNEGSKA (reference sequence). From the RT-PCR reads, TCRdb called clonotypes with MiXCR, one entry per CDR3 protein. The table has about 620,000 distinct CDR3 sequences, approximately 10% seen once. This sample was shared with a second study, whose subject was T cells expressing NK-cell markers. That work states: 5'RACE template switching with UMIs generated TCR beta cDNA.

Sequences were derived from PBMCs from blood, sampled on the day of vaccination. The chain is built from TRBV20-1 and TRBJ2-1, with 11 positions matching TRBD2. The TCR originated in a man aged 50 or older who received an inactivated influenza vaccine. The CDR3 region has the DNA TGCAGTGCCACCGTTGGGACTAGCGGAACCTACAATGAGCAGTTCTTC. It encodes CSATVGTSGTYNEQFF.